These 12 T cell receptor beta chains were all obtained from the same sample, sequenced in a study of shared clonotypes between healthy human individuals. This table comes from immunoSEQ multiplex PCR, and its TCRdb copy is limited to in-frame clones, with some not included. The sample lists about 2.1 million clones; about 94% were seen once. The naive CD8 subset, CD45RO-negative cells positively selected for CCR7, excluded terminally differentiated effector memory CD45RA+ cells. Sequences were obtained from naive CD8+ T cells from PBMCs. These receptors were collected from a man between 18 and 29 years old in good health. Some clones in this sample may be carry-over from other donors' samples.

This rearrangement joins TRBV7-9 to TRBJ1-1, with D possibly matching TRBD1 (6 bases). V was clipped by 1 base and J by 7 bases, with 16 bases between them. From germline, CDR1 is SEHNR and CDR2 FQNEAQ (reference sequence). This CDR3 has 15 residues. The CDR3 protein is CASSLVGQPTIEAFF. The CDR3 DNA sequence: TGTGCCAGCAGCTTAGTTGGACAGCCGACGATTGAAGCTTTCTTT.

The chain recombines TRBV7-9 with TRBJ2-1; 7 bases are shared with TRBD2. Germline trimming cut 0 bases from V and 5 bases from J; bases unmatched to any gene: 4. The germline gives CDR1 SEHNR, CDR2 FQNEAQ (reference sequence). The CDR3 totals 15 residues. The CDR3 here is CASSLAGGPNNEQFF. CDR3 bases: TGTGCCAGCAGCTTAGCGGGAGGGCCAAACAATGAGCAGTTCTTC.

The chain carries TRBV7-8 and TRBJ2-7; D not certain. The germline V gene has CDR1 SGHVS and CDR2 FQNEAQ. The CDR3 sequence is 15 residues long. Trimming left V 5 bases short and J 4 bases short, with 18 bases between. The CDR3 spells CASSPRSAADYEQYF. The CDR3 DNA is TGTGCCAGCAGCCCACGGTCAGCCGCGGATTACGAGCAGTACTTC.

The chain couples TRBV5-1 to TRBJ2-7; possibly TRBD1 for D (6 bases). The germline gives CDR1 SGHRS, CDR2 YFSETQ. Trimming left V 0 bases short and J 1 base short, with 14 bases between. The CDR3 has 16 residues. Here the CDR3 reads CASSLETGTASYEQYF. The DNA of the CDR3 is TGCGCCAGCAGCTTGGAAACAGGGACCGCTTCCTACGAGCAGTACTTC.

This clone has only a few counts. This rearrangement joins TRBV7-9 to TRBJ2-7, with 8 nucleotides matching TRBD2. The V gene's germline CDR1 is SEHNR and CDR2 FQNEAQ (reference sequence). V was clipped by 6 bases and J by 0 bases; unmatched bases: 7. The CDR3 consists of 15 residues. The CDR3 DNA sequence: TGTGCCAGCAGGGGAGGAGCGGGGGTCTCCTACGAGCAGTACTTC. Its protein is CASRGGAGVSYEQYF.

For this clone: This CDR3 is also generated by other DNA sequences in the sample. The chain carries TRBV7-9 and TRBJ2-2; D is uncertain. The CDR3 has 14 residues. Germline lookup yields CDR1 SEHNR and CDR2 FQNEAQ (reference sequence). The V and J ends lost 0 bases and 3 bases respectively, with 5 bases between them. This chain's CDR3 is CASSLALYTGELFF. CDR3 nucleotides: TGTGCCAGCAGCTTAGCGCTGTACACCGGGGAGCTGTTTTTT. The complete variable domain, with remaining parts taken from reference TRBV7-9 and TRBJ2-2, reads DTGVSQNPRHKITKRGQNVTFRCDPISEHNRLYWYRQTLGQGPEFLTYFQNEAQLEKSRLLSDRFSAERPKGSFSTLEIQRTEQGDSAMYLCASSLALYTGELFFGEGSRLTVL.

The chain links TRBV27 to TRBJ2-5, with D hard to call. The V end lost 0 bases, the J end lost 5 bases, and 10 bases lay between the germline ends. CDR1 is MNHEY, CDR2 SMNVEV, per germline (reference sequence). CDR3 size: 14 residues. The CDR3 sequence: CASSLSSYWETQYF. CDR3 DNA sequence: TGTGCCAGCAGTTTATCCTCCTATTGGGAGACCCAGTACTTC.

The V gene is TRBV30, the J gene TRBJ2-5; 7 bases align to TRBD2. From germline, CDR1 is GTSNPN and CDR2 SVGIG (reference sequence). CDR3 size: 15 residues. With 1 base clipped from V and 5 bases from J, the junction kept 10 bases outside the gene matches. The CDR3 DNA follows: TGTGCCTGGAGTGGTGGCGGGAGTGTATACGAGACCCAGTACTTC. Protein: CAWSGGGSVYETQYF.

The gene calls are TRBV7-2 and TRBJ2-3; 7 nucleotides match TRBD2. CDR3 size: 14 residues. V was clipped by 0 bases and J by 5 bases; unmatched bases: 2. CDR1 is SGHTA and CDR2 is FQGNSA in the germline V gene. The CDR3 nucleotides read TGTGCCAGCAGCTTAGCGGGAGGGTTAGATACGCAGTATTTT. It translates to CASSLAGGLDTQYF.

The rearrangement links TRBV19 to TRBJ2-7; TRBD2 matches 7 bases. Trimming took 5 bases from V and 6 from J; bases not matched to a gene: 13. Germline loops: CDR1 LNHDA, CDR2 SQIVND (reference sequence). The CDR3 contains 15 residues. The CDR3 loop reads CASSSRRREIPEQYF. The CDR3 bases are TGTGCCAGTAGTTCCCGTCGGCGGGAGATTCCCGAGCAGTACTTC.

The rearrangement links TRBV11-2 to TRBJ2-6, with 9 bases fitting TRBD2. This CDR3 spans 18 amino acids. Germline assignment: CDR1 SGHAT and CDR2 FQNNGV. V lost 5 bases to trimming and J lost 0 bases; unmatched junction nucleotides: 8. CDR3 DNA sequence: TGTGCCAGCAGCGTAACTAGCGGGCTTAGCTCTGGGGCCAACGTCCTGACTTTC. Its translation: CASSVTSGLSSGANVLTF.

This chain connects TRBV7-9 to TRBJ2-1; no definite D call. In germline, CDR1 is SEHNR, CDR2 FQNEAQ (reference sequence). With 5 bases removed from V and 0 bases from J, the gap between germline ends came to 20 bases. CDR3 length equals 18 residues. The CDR3 nucleotides are TGTGCCAGCAGCCGACCCTTGGGCGGTGAAAGCTCCTACAATGAGCAGTTCTTC. Protein sequence: CASSRPLGGESSYNEQFF.